This TCR beta chain was recorded in a study of blood T cell repertoires in COVID-19. The protocol was immunoSEQ multiplex PCR, while the TCRdb copy is restricted to in-frame clones and leaves out a portion. The data hold hundreds of thousands of clones, with about 82% observed a single time. This TCR came from an elderly woman with COVID-19, enrolled during active disease. The specimen was peripheral blood.

The CDR3 DNA reads TGTGCCAGCAGTGATGTGGGAGGCACTGAAGCTTTCTTT. It codes for CASSDVGGTEAFF. The V and J genes are TRBV2 and TRBJ1-1; D not certain. Deletions cut 3 bases from V and 4 bases from J, with 9 bases between. Germline CDR1 is SNHLY and CDR2 is FYNNEI. CDR3 length: 13 amino acids.